This T cell receptor beta chain was found in a study of blood T cell repertoires in COVID-19. Study information: Both acute and convalescent COVID-19 samples were obtained from the United States, Italy and Spain. The analysed material was cDNA or gDNA that came from T cells, B-cell-depleted T cells, or PBMCs.

Germline loops: CDR1 MNHEY, CDR2 SMNVEV (reference sequence). V dropped 8 bases and J dropped 8 bases, with 9 bases sitting between them. CDR3 length equals 11 residues. As originally analysed: Using reference gene primer amplification, nucleated cell counts were estimated. Measured with immunoSEQ multiplex PCR; TCRdb has only the in-frame clones, and not every one. The V and J calls and clone size are taken from that table; D and trimming were inferred from the DNA. Here the sample spans about 280,000 clones, 65% to 90% being singletons. This sequence originates from a human donor in a cohort sampled during active COVID-19. The J gene is TRBJ2-2, the V gene TRBV27; D is ambiguous. Sequenced: peripheral blood. CDR3 sequence (DNA): TGTGCCAGCCGCTATCTAGGGGAGCTGTTTTTT. Translated: CASRYLGELFF.